The rows below give T cell receptor beta chains drawn from one sample of a study of blood T cells in healthy people across ages. TCRdb used MiXCR to reprocess the 5' RACE reads, holding one entry per CDR3 protein. The repertoire holds hundreds of thousands of distinct CDR3 sequences, with 25% as singletons. The same specimen was also included in a second study, on T cells of mothers and their children.

Sequenced material: blood. Every receptor here comes from a boy between 5 and 17 years old in good health. CDR3s include the opening cysteine and the closing phenylalanine or tryptophan. A D gene is named only where the DNA matches it firmly. Some rows have no size entry. The others give once, few or many, or a class for an expanded clone.

D gene | J gene | V gene | clone size | CDR3 protein | CDR3 DNA
NA | TRBJ1-2 | TRBV21-1 | NA | CASSNRQGEINYGYTF | TGTGCCAGCAGCAATCGGCAGGGGGAAATTAACTATGGCTACACCTTC
NA | TRBJ2-4 | TRBV15 | NA | CATSRGGRGLAKNIQYF | TGTGCCACCAGCAGAGGAGGTCGGGGGCTAGCCAAAAACATTCAGTACTTC
NA | TRBJ2-1 | TRBV4-1 | few | CASSQNNAPYNEQFF | TGCGCCAGCAGCCAAAATAATGCCCCCTACAATGAGCAGTTCTTC
NA | TRBJ2-3 | TRBV29-1 | few | CSVADHTDTQYF | TGCAGCGTTGCGGACCACACAGATACGCAGTATTTT
NA | TRBJ2-1 | TRBV4-1 | NA | CASSPGPEIGNEQFF | TGCGCCAGCAGCCCCGGACCTGAAATAGGGAATGAGCAGTTCTTC
TRBD1 | TRBJ1-3 | TRBV12-3/TRBV12-4 | few | CASSRRDSGNTIYF | TGTGCCAGCAGTCGACGGGACAGCGGAAACACCATATATTTT
NA | TRBJ2-6 | TRBV3-1 | NA | CASSHERISGANVLTF | TGTGCCAGCAGCCATGAGCGGATCTCTGGGGCCAACGTCCTGACTTTC
NA | TRBJ1-4 | TRBV12-3/TRBV12-4 | few | CASTKTGKLFF | TGTGCCAGCACTAAGACAGGAAAACTGTTTTTT
NA | TRBJ2-7 | TRBV21-1 | NA | CASSKKPPWDSPSYEQYF | TGTGCCAGCAGCAAAAAGCCTCCTTGGGACAGCCCCTCCTACGAGCAGTACTTC
TRBD2 | TRBJ2-5 | TRBV29-1 | NA | CSVPSGVSETQYF | TGCAGCGTTCCTAGCGGGGTTTCGGAGACCCAGTACTTC
TRBD2 | TRBJ2-1 | TRBV28 | NA | CASSIAGVEQFF | TGTGCCAGCAGTATAGCGGGAGTGGAGCAGTTCTTC
TRBD1 | TRBJ2-7 | TRBV20-1 | NA | CSARDFGRQGTYEQYF | TGCAGTGCTAGAGATTTTGGACGACAGGGGACCTACGAGCAGTACTTC
NA | TRBJ1-1 | TRBV29-1 | NA | CSVEEGVNTEAFF | TGCAGCGTTGAAGAGGGAGTGAACACTGAAGCTTTCTTT
TRBD1 | TRBJ1-4 | TRBV7-9 | few | CASSRTGEKLFF | TGTGCCAGCAGTCGGACAGGGGAAAAACTGTTTTTT
NA | TRBJ1-2 | TRBV6-5 | NA | CASRGGGLPHGYTF | TGTGCCAGCAGGGGCGGGGGGCTCCCTCATGGCTACACCTTC
NA | TRBJ2-2 | TRBV2 | few | CASGTAGELFF | TGTGCCAGCGGGACGGCAGGGGAGCTGTTTTTT
NA | TRBJ2-5 | TRBV28 | NA | CASSLGRFTQYF | TGTGCCAGCAGTTTGGGGCGGTTTACCCAGTACTTC
NA | TRBJ2-2 | TRBV4-2 | few | CASSPGPVPSGELFF | TGTGCCAGCAGCCCTGGACCCGTTCCCTCCGGGGAGCTGTTTTTT
TRBD2 | TRBJ2-3 | TRBV29-1 | few | CSVGEGDPDTQYF | TGCAGCGTTGGGGAGGGAGACCCAGATACGCAGTATTTT
NA | TRBJ2-7 | TRBV15 | few | CATSSPPGLNYEQYF | TGTGCCACCAGCTCTCCGCCGGGACTTAACTACGAGCAGTACTTC
NA | TRBJ2-2 | TRBV12-3/TRBV12-4 | NA | CASSLAGQANTGELFF | TGTGCCAGCAGTCTAGCGGGACAGGCGAACACCGGGGAGCTGTTTTTT
NA | TRBJ2-5 | TRBV20-1 | NA | CSASPVVGETQYF | TGCAGTGCTAGCCCTGTAGTCGGAGAGACCCAGTACTTC
NA | TRBJ2-7 | TRBV12-3/TRBV12-4 | many | CASSLGFYEQYF | TGTGCCAGCAGCTTAGGCTTCTACGAGCAGTACTTC
NA | TRBJ2-3 | TRBV3-1 | NA | CASIQAPSSGGTDTQYF | TGTGCCAGCATCCAAGCCCCTAGCTCGGGGGGCACAGATACGCAGTATTTT
TRBD2 | TRBJ2-7 | TRBV20-1 | few | CSARTSGSHEQYF | TGCAGTGCTAGAACTAGCGGGAGCCACGAGCAGTACTTC
NA | TRBJ1-4 | TRBV9 | few | CASSLESSPVEKLFF | TGTGCCAGCAGCCTCGAGAGTTCCCCAGTTGAAAAACTGTTTTTT
NA | TRBJ2-5 | TRBV28 | few | CASTGGMVGGETQYF | TGTGCCAGCACAGGGGGGATGGTAGGAGGAGAGACCCAGTACTTC
NA | TRBJ2-4 | TRBV3-1 | NA | CASSPPPGAKNIQYF | TGTGCCAGCAGCCCCCCCCCAGGGGCCAAAAACATTCAGTACTTC
NA | TRBJ1-4 | TRBV28 | few | CASSLQSVREKLFF | TGTGCCAGCAGCCTACAATCGGTGAGGGAAAAACTGTTTTTT